One T cell receptor beta chain is described in this entry. Its antigen is as yet unknown. This specimen comes from a study of T cell responses to AZD1222 COVID-19 vaccine. About the study: Whether given at about 4 or about 12 weeks, second doses were pooled. The study's findings and limits: All repertoire sampling was performed exclusively after the peak T cell response. At study baseline, merely six AZD1222 recipients were seropositive. White British people made up most donors, females outnumbered males, and clonal diversity was possibly underestimated.

This table comes from immunoSEQ multiplex PCR, and its TCRdb copy is limited to in-frame clones, with some not included. The sample includes 100,000 or so clones, 70% to 90% of them seen just once. The TCR originated in an adult in good health. This material consisted of peripheral blood, taken on day 0 of AZD1222 vaccination.

The CDR3 DNA follows: TGTGCCAGCAGCCCCCGAACCTTGACAGGGATCTCTGGAAACACCATATATTTT. Amino acids: CASSPRTLTGISGNTIYF. The V gene is TRBV2, the J gene TRBJ1-3; TRBD1 aligns across 7 bases. Germline-derived CDR1 and CDR2 are SNHLY and FYNNEI. J gave up 0 bases and V 6 bases, and 14 bases lay outside the gene matches. The CDR3 length is 18 residues.